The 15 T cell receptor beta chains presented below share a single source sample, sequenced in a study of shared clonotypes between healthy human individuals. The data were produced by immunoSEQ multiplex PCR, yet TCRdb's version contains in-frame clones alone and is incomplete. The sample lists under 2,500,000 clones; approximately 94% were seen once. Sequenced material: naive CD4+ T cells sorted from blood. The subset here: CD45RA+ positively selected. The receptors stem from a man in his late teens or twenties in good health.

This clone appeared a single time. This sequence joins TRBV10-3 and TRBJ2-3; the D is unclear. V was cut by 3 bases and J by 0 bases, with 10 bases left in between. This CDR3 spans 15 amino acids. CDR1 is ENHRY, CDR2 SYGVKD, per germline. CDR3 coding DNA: TGTGCCATCAGTGAACTACGGCATAGCACAGATACGCAGTATTTT. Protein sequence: CAISELRHSTDTQYF.

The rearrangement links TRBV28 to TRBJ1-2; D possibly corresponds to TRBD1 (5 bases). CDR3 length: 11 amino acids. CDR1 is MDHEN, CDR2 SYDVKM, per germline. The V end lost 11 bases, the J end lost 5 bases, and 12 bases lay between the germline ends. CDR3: CASLRGYGYTF. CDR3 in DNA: TGTGCCTCCCTCCGGGGGTATGGCTACACCTTC.

The CDR3 bases are TGCGCCAGCAGCCGGCTAGCGGGAGGGCCGAAAGAGACCCAGTACTTC. Its translation: CASSRLAGGPKETQYF. The chain links TRBV4-3 to TRBJ2-5; 12 bases fit TRBD2. The CDR3 totals 16 residues. CDR1 LGHNA and CDR2 YSLEER come from the germline V gene. V was clipped by 4 bases and J by 3 bases; unmatched bases: 6.

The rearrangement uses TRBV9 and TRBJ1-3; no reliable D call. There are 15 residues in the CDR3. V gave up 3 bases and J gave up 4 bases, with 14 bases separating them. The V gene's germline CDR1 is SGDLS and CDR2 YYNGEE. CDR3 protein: CASSGGPHLGNTIYF. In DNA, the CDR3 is TGTGCCAGCAGCGGCGGACCCCACCTAGGAAACACCATATATTTT.

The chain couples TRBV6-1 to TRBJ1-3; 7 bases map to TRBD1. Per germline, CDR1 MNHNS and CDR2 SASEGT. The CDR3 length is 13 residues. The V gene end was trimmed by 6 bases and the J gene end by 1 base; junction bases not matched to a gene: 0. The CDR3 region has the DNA TGTGCCAGCAGCAGGGGGTCTGGAAACACCATATATTTT. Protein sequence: CASSRGSGNTIYF.

CDR3 region: CASSFAPDKNTEAFF. The CDR3 nucleotides read TGCGCCAGCAGCTTTGCCCCCGACAAGAACACTGAAGCTTTCTTT. The rearrangement uses TRBV5-1 and TRBJ1-1; D unclear. The CDR3 spans 15 residues. Germline CDR1 reads SGHRS; CDR2 reads YFSETQ. Trimming pared 2 bases from V and 1 base from J, leaving 12 bases between.

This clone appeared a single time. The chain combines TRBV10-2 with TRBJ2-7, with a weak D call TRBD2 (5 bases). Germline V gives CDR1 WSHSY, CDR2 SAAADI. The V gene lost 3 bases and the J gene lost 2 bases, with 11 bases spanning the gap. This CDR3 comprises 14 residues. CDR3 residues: CASSELEGTYEQYF. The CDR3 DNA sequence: TGCGCCAGCAGTGAACTAGAGGGCACCTACGAGCAGTACTTC.

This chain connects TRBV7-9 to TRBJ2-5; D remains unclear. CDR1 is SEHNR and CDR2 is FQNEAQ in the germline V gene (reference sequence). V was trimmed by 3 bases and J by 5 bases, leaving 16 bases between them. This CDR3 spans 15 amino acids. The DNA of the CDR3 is TGTGCCAGCAGCTTGGGTCAGGTCATAGGGGAGACCCAGTACTTC. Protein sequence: CASSLGQVIGETQYF.

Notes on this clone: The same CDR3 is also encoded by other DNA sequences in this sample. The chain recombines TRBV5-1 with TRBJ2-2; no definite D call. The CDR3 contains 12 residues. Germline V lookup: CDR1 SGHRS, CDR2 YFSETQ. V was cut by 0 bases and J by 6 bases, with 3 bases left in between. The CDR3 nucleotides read TGCGCCAGCAGCTTGGGAGCCGGGGAGCTGTTTTTT. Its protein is CASSLGAGELFF.

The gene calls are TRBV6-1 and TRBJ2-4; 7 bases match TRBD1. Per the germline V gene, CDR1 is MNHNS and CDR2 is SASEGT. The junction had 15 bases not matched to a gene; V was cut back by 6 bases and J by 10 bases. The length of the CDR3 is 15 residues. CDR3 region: CASSTKGTDIGIQYF. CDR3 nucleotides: TGTGCCAGCAGCACCAAGGGGACAGATATTGGGATTCAGTACTTC.

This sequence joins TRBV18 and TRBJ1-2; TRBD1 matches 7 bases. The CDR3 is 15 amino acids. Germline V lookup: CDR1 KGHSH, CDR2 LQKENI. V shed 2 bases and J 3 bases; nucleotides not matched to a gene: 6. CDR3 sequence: CASSPMAGTDYGYTF. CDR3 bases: TGTGCCAGCTCACCAATGGCCGGGACAGACTATGGCTACACCTTC.

CDR3 amino acids: CASSVTPGWGSGAYEQYF. The CDR3 DNA follows: TGTGCCAGCAGCGTAACCCCGGGGTGGGGTAGCGGGGCTTACGAGCAGTACTTC. The rearrangement joins TRBV9 to TRBJ2-7; 8 bases are shared with TRBD2. Germline trimming cut 1 base from V and 4 bases from J; bases unmatched to any gene: 16. The CDR3 is 18 amino acids. Germline lookup yields CDR1 SGDLS and CDR2 YYNGEE.

CDR3 loop: CASSFESLRTEAFF. The CDR3, as DNA: TGTGCCAGTAGTTTCGAGAGTTTAAGGACTGAAGCTTTCTTT. The chain is built from TRBV19 and TRBJ1-1; D is unresolved. Germline lookup yields CDR1 LNHDA and CDR2 SQIVND (reference sequence). Trimming removed 5 bases at V and 5 bases at J, with 15 bases between. The CDR3 covers 14 residues.

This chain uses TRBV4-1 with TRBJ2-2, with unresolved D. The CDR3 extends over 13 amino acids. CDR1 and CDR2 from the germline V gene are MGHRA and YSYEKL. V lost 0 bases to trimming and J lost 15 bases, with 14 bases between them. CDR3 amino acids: CASSQEFAPRVFF. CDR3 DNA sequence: TGCGCCAGCAGCCAAGAATTCGCCCCTCGGGTGTTTTTT.

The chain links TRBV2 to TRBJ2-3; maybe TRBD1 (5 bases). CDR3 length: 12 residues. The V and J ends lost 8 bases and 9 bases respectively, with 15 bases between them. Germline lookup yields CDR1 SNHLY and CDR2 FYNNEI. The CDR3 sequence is CASGLTDKTQYF. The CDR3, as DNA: TGTGCCAGCGGCCTGACAGACAAAACGCAGTATTTT.